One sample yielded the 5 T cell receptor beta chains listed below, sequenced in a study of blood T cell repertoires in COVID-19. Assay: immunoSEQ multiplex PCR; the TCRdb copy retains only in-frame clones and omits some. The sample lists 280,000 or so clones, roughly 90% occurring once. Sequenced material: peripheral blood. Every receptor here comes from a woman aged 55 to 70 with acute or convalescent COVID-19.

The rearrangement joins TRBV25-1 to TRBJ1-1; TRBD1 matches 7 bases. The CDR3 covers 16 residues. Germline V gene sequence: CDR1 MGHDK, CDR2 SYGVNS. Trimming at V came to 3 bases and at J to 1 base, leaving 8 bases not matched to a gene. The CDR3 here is CASSETGNRWNTEAFF. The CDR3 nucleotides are TGTGCCAGCAGTGAGACAGGGAATAGATGGAACACTGAAGCTTTCTTT.

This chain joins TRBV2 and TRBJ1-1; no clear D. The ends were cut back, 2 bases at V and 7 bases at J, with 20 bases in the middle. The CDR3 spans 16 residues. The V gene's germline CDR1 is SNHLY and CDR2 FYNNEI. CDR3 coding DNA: TGTGCCAGCAGTGAAACCGTGACCGCCCTGAGGGTTGAAGCTTTCTTT. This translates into CASSETVTALRVEAFF.

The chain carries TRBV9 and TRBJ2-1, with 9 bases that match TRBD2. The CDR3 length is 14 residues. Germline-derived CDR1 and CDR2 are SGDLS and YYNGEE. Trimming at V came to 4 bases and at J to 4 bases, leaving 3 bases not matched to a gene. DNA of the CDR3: TGTGCCAGCAGCACTACTAGCGGGTACAATGAGCAGTTCTTC. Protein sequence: CASSTTSGYNEQFF.

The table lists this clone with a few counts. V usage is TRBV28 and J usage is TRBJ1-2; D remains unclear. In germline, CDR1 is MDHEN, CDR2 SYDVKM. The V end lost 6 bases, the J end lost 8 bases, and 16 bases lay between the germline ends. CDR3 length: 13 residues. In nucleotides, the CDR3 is TGTGCCAGCAGCAATTCGGGGTCTCAAGGCTACACCTTC. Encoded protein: CASSNSGSQGYTF.

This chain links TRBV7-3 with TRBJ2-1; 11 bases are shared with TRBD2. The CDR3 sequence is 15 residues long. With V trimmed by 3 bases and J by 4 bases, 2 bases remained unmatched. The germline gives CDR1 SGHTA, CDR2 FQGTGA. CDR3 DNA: TGTGCCAGCAGCTTTAGCGGGGGGGCGTACAATGAGCAGTTCTTC. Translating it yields CASSFSGGAYNEQFF.